The 11 T cell receptor beta chains given below trace back to one sample, sequenced in a study of T-cell reconstitution after alpha-beta-depleted transplantation in children. Construction of the TCRbeta library involved unique molecular identifiers. One entry per CDR3 protein results from TCRdb running MiXCR on the PCR reads. Found here are about 470,000 distinct CDR3 sequences, around 46% of them singletons; the top ten hold 27%. The specimen comprised PBMCs, sampled before TCRalphabeta/CD19-depleted stem cell transplant. Every receptor here comes from a girl under 10 years old with aplastic anemia, due to receive a stem cell transplant.

This clonotype came up many times. J is TRBJ2-1 and V is TRBV11-2, with 14 bases that match TRBD2. The J segment lost 7 bases and the V segment lost 0 bases, leaving 14 bases of the junction unmatched. Germline values: CDR1 SGHAT, CDR2 FQNNGV. The CDR3 has 20 residues. This CDR3 reads CASSLEGWGLAGDGRNEQFF. In DNA form, the CDR3 reads TGTGCCAGCAGCTTAGAGGGGTGGGGACTAGCGGGAGACGGACGGAATGAGCAGTTCTTC. The whole variable domain, filled in from reference TRBV11-2 and TRBJ2-1, reads EAGVAQSPRYKIIEKRQSVAFWCNPISGHATLYWYQQILGQGPKLLIQFQNNGVVDDSQLPKDRFSAERLKGVDSTLKIQPAKLEDSAVYLCASSLEGWGLAGDGRNEQFFGPGTRLTVL.

The rearrangement joins TRBV20-1 to TRBJ2-1, with D maybe TRBD1 (6 bases). This CDR3 is 11 amino acids long. V lost 6 bases, J lost 8 bases, and 11 bases lay in between. CDR1 DFQATT and CDR2 SNEGSKA come from the germline V gene (reference sequence). The CDR3 nucleotides read TGCAGTGCCCCGGGACACCATGAGCAGTTCTTC. Encoded protein: CSAPGHHEQFF.

The rearrangement links TRBV28 to TRBJ1-1; D is unclear. V shed 7 bases and J shed 4 bases, with 19 bases lying between them. CDR3 size: 15 residues. Germline V gene data show CDR1 as MDHEN and CDR2 as SYDVKM. The CDR3 DNA reads as TGTGCCAGCACCACTCCTGCCCTTGGTGGCACTGAAGCTTTCTTT. Translation gives CASTTPALGGTEAFF.

This clonotype was counted many times. The genes are TRBV7-7 and TRBJ2-3, with D perhaps TRBD1 (6 bases). V was shortened by 2 bases and J by 6 bases, with 9 bases between the two germline ends. From germline, CDR1 is SSHAT and CDR2 FNYEAQ (reference sequence). This CDR3 is built from 13 residues. The CDR3 nucleotides are TGTGCCAGCAGCTTAAGAAGGGGGGATACGCAGTATTTT. Its translation: CASSLRRGDTQYF.

This rearrangement joins TRBV20-1 to TRBJ2-7; D gene unclear. Germline V lookup: CDR1 DFQATT, CDR2 SNEGSKA (reference sequence). The CDR3 is 11 residues long. Trimming left V 7 bases short and J 4 bases short, with 11 bases between. The CDR3 DNA is TGCAGTGTTCGGACCCATTACGAGCAGTACTTC. Amino acid sequence: CSVRTHYEQYF.

This clonotype was observed a handful of times. The J gene is TRBJ1-1, the V gene TRBV5-8; D might be TRBD1 (6 bases). The germline V gene encodes CDR1 SGHTS and CDR2 YDEGEE. V lost 6 bases and J lost 6, with 18 bases in between. There are 14 residues in the CDR3. Here the CDR3 reads CASIASSGDAEAFF. The CDR3 DNA is TGTGCCAGCATCGCGTCTTCAGGGGACGCTGAAGCTTTCTTT.

This clonotype appeared a few times. The chain employs TRBV5-1 and TRBJ2-7; 8 positions agree with TRBD2. V lost 0 bases to trimming and J lost 6 bases; unmatched junction nucleotides: 5. CDR3 length: 14 residues. Germline assignment: CDR1 SGHRS and CDR2 YFSETQ. The CDR3 loop is CASSLELAGREQYF. In DNA, the CDR3 is TGCGCCAGCAGCTTGGAGCTAGCGGGCCGCGAGCAGTACTTC.

Regarding this clonotype: A much larger clone lies a single base off, so this may be a read error. V is TRBV28 and J is TRBJ2-7; D unresolved. The CDR3 has 13 residues. Germline V CDR1 and CDR2: MDHEN, SYDVKM. Here the CDR3 DNA reads TGTGCCAGCGAATCACCGGGCAGGCTCCCTGAAGACTTC. Translating it yields CASESPGRLPEDF.

The CDR3 here is CASSTSTDTQYF. In nucleotides, the CDR3 is TGTGCCAGCAGCACCTCCACAGATACGCAGTATTTT. The V call is TRBV7-2, the J call TRBJ2-3; D uncertain. The V end lost 5 bases, the J end lost 2 bases, and 5 bases lay between the germline ends. Germline V lookup: CDR1 SGHTA, CDR2 FQGNSA. The CDR3 has 12 residues.

This clonotype was counted at least ten times. The rearrangement links TRBV5-1 to TRBJ2-2; TRBD1 matches 8 bases. With V trimmed by 5 bases and J by 6 bases, 9 bases remained unmatched. Germline CDR1 is SGHRS and CDR2 is YFSETQ. The CDR3 covers 15 residues. CDR3 bases: TGCGCCAGCAGTTCCCGCAGGGGGCAAGCCGGGGAGCTGTTTTTT. Encoded protein: CASSSRRGQAGELFF.

The CDR3 DNA sequence: TGTGCCAGCAGTTTGAGGCGTGGGGTGGGGGGACTATCGGGGGCCAATGAGCAGTTCTTC. It is translated as CASSLRRGVGGLSGANEQFF. The J gene is TRBJ2-1, the V gene TRBV12-3 or TRBV12-4; a weak D match, TRBD2 (7 bases). This CDR3 contains 20 residues. With 3 bases removed from V and 6 bases from J, the gap between germline ends came to 30 bases.